The entry that follows covers one T cell receptor beta chain sequence. Its matching antigen is unknown. This sample was included in a study of shared clonotypes between healthy human individuals. Broader study findings: It was the few donors that limited the genetic and exposure-history diversity represented. Four donors had roughly 5.2% of their naive CD4 clonotypes in common.

Only in-frame clones appear in the TCRdb table, and some are missing; sequencing was by immunoSEQ multiplex PCR. Of roughly 1 million clones listed, about 74% are singletons. This CDR3 has 15 residues. Trimming cost V 6 bases and J 2 bases, with 14 bases left between them. CDR1 is MNHEY and CDR2 is SVGAGI in the germline V gene. Sequencing was done on a sample of memory CD4+ T cells sorted from blood. The subset denotes: CD45RA-negative fraction. The receptor's source is a man aged 18-30 years in good health. V usage is TRBV6-5 and J usage is TRBJ2-4; TRBD1 is a possible D gene (6 bases). CDR3 bases: TGTGCCAGCAGCCCCCAGGGGAGTACCAAAAACATTCAGTACTTC. It encodes CASSPQGSTKNIQYF.